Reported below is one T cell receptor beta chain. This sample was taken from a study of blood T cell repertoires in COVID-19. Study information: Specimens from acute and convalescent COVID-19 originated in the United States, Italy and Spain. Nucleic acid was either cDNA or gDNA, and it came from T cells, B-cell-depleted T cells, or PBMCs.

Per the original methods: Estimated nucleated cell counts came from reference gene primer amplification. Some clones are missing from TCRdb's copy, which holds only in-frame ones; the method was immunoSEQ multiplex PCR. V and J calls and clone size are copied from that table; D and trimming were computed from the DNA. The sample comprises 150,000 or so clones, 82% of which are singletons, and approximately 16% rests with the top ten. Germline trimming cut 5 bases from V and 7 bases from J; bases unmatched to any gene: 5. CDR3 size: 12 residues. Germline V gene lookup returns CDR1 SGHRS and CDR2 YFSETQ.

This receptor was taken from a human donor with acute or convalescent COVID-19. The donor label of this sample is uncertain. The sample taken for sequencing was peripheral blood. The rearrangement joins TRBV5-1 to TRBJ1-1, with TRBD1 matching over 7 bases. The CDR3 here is CASSQGGLEAFF. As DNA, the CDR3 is TGCGCCAGCAGTCAGGGGGGCCTTGAAGCTTTCTTT.